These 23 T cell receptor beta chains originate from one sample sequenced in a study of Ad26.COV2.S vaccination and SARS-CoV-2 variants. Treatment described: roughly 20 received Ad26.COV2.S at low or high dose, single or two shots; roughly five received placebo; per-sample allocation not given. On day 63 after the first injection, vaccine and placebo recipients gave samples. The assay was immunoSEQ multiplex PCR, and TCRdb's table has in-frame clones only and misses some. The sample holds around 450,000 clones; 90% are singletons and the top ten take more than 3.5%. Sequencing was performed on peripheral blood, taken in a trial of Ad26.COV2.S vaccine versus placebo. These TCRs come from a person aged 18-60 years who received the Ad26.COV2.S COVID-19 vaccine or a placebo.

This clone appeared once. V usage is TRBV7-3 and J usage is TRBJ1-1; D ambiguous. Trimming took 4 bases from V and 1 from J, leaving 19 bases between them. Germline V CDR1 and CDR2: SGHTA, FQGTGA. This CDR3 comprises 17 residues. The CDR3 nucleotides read TGTGCCAGCAGCTCCTATCATGGACTGAACTCGAACACTGAAGCTTTCTTT. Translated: CASSSYHGLNSNTEAFF. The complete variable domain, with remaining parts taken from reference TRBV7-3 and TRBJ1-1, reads GAGVSQTPSNKVTEKGKYVELRCDPISGHTALYWYRQSLGQGPEFLIYFQGTGAADDSGLPNDRFFAVRPEGSVSTLKIQRTERGDSAVYLCASSSYHGLNSNTEAFFGQGTRLTVV.

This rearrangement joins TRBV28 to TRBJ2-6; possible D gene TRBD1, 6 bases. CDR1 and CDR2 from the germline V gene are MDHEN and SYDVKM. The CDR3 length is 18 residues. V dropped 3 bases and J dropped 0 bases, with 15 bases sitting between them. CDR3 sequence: CASSFLGQKPSGANVLTF. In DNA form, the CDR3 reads TGTGCCAGCAGTTTCCTCGGACAGAAACCCTCTGGGGCCAACGTCCTGACTTTC.

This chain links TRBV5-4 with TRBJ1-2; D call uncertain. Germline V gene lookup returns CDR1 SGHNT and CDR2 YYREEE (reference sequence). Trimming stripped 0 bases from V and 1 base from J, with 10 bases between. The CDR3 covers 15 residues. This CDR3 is CASSLELKSNYGYTF. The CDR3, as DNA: TGTGCCAGCAGCTTGGAGTTGAAGAGTAACTATGGCTACACCTTC.

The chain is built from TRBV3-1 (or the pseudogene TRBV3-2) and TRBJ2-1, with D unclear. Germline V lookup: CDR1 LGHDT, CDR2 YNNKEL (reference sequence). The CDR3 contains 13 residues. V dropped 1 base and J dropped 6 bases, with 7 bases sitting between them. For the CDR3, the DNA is TGTGCCAGCAGCCAAGCCCCACTCAATGAGCAGTTCTTC. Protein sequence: CASSQAPLNEQFF.

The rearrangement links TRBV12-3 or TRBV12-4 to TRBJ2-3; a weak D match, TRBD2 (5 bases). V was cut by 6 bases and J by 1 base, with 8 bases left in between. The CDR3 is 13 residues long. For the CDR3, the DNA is TGTGCCAGCAGCGCCGGGGGCACAGATACGCAGTATTTT. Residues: CASSAGGTDTQYF.

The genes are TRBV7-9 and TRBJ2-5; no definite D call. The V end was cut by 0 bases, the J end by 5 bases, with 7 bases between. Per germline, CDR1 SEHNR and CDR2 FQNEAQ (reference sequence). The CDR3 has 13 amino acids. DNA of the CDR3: TGTGCCAGCAGCTTAGCGAATGTGGAGACCCAGTACTTC. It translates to CASSLANVETQYF.

The CDR3 loop is CASMPGNWNQPQHF. Written as DNA, the CDR3 is TGTGCCAGCATGCCAGGGAATTGGAATCAGCCCCAGCATTTT. The rearrangement joins TRBV5-5 to TRBJ1-5; weak D call: TRBD1 (5 bases). In germline, CDR1 is SGHKS, CDR2 YYEKEE (reference sequence). The CDR3 is 14 amino acids. Trimming cost V 6 bases and J 4 bases, with 14 bases left between them.

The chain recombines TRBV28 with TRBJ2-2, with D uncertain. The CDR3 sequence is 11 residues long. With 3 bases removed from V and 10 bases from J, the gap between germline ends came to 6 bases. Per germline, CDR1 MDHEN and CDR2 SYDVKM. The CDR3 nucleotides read TGTGCCAGCAGTTTGGGCCCGGAGCTGTTTTTT. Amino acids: CASSLGPELFF.

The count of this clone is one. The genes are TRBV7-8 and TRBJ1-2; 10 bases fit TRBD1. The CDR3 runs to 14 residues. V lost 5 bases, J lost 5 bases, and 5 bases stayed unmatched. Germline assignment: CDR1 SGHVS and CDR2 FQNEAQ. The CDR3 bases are TGTGCCAGCAGCGCGGGGACAGGGGATTATGGCTACACCTTC. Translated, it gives CASSAGTGDYGYTF.

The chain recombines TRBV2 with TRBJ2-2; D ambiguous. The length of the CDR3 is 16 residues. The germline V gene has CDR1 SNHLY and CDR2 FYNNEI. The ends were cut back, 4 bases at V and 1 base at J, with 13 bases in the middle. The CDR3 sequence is CASSGGAALNTGELFF. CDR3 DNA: TGTGCCAGCAGTGGTGGCGCGGCCCTGAACACCGGGGAGCTGTTTTTT.

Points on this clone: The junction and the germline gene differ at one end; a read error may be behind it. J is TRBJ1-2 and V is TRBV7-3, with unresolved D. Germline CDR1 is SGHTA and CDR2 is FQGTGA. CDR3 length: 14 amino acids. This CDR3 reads CASSLTRDSGYPHF. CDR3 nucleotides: TGTGCCAGCAGCTTAACGAGGGATTCAGGTTACCCGCACTTC.

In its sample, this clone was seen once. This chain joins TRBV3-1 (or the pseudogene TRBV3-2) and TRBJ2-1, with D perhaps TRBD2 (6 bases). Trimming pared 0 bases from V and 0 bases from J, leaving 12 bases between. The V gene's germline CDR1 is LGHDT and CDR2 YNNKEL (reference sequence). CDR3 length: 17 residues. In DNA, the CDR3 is TGTGCCAGCAGCCAAGACGGGGGTTCTAGCTCCTACAATGAGCAGTTCTTC. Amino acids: CASSQDGGSSSYNEQFF.

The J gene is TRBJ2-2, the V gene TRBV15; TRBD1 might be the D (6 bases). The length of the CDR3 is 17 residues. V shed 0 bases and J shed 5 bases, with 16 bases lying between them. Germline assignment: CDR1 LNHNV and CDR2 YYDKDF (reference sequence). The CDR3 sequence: CATSREGAGALTGELFF. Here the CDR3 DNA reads TGTGCCACCAGCAGAGAAGGTGCAGGGGCGCTTACCGGGGAGCTGTTTTTT.

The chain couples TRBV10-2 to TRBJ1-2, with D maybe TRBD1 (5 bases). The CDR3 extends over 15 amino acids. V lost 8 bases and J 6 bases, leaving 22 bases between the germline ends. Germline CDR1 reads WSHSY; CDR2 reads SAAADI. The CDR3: CASQPLDKLWNGYTF. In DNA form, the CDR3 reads TGCGCCAGCCAACCTTTGGACAAACTCTGGAATGGCTACACCTTC.

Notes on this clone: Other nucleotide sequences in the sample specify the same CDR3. This CDR3 is CASSISGTNYNEQFF. CDR3 sequence (DNA): TGTGCCAGTAGTATATCTGGGACTAACTACAATGAGCAGTTCTTC. The rearrangement links TRBV19 to TRBJ2-1; TRBD2 matches 7 bases. This CDR3 is 15 amino acids long. With V trimmed by 2 bases and J by 3 bases, 4 bases remained unmatched. The germline CDR1 and CDR2 sequences are LNHDA and SQIVND (reference sequence).

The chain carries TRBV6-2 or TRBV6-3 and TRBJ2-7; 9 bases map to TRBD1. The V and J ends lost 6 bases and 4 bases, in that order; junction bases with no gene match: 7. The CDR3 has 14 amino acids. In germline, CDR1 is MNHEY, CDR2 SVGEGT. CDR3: CASSDADRGYEQYF. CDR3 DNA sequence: TGTGCCAGCAGCGACGCCGACAGGGGGTACGAGCAGTACTTC.

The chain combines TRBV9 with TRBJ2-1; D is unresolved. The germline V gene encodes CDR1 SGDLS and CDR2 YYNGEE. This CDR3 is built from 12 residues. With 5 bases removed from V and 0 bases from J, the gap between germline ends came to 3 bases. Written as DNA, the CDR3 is TGTGCCAGCAGGGTCTCCTACAATGAGCAGTTCTTC. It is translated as CASRVSYNEQFF.

The CDR3 is CASSQRQGQRPYEQYF. CDR3 bases: TGTGCCAGCAGCCAAAGACAGGGCCAGAGACCCTACGAGCAGTACTTC. The chain couples TRBV5-4 to TRBJ2-7; 7 bases align to TRBD1. CDR1 and CDR2 from the germline V gene are SGHNT and YYREEE (reference sequence). The J segment lost 2 bases and the V segment lost 4 bases, leaving 12 bases of the junction unmatched. The CDR3 consists of 16 residues.

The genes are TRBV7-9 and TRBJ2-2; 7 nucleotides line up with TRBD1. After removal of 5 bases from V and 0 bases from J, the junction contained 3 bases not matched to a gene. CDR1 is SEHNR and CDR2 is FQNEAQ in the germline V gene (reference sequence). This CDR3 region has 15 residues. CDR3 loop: CASSGTEANTGELFF. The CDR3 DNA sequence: TGTGCCAGCAGCGGGACAGAGGCGAACACCGGGGAGCTGTTTTTT. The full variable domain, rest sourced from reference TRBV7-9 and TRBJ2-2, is DTGVSQNPRHKITKRGQNVTFRCDPISEHNRLYWYRQTLGQGPEFLTYFQNEAQLEKSRLLSDRFSAERPKGSFSTLEIQRTEQGDSAMYLCASSGTEANTGELFFGEGSRLTVL.

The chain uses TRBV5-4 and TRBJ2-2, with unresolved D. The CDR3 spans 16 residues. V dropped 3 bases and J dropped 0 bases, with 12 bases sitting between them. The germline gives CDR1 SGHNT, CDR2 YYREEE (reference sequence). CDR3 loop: CASSSTDGANTGELFF. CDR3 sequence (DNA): TGTGCCAGCAGCTCCACCGACGGTGCGAACACCGGGGAGCTGTTTTTT.

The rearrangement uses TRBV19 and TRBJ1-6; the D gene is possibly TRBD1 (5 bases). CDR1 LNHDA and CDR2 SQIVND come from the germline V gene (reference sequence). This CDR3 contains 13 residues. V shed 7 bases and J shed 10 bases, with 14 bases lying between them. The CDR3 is CASTMRGDSPLHF. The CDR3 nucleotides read TGTGCCAGTACCATGCGGGGGGACTCACCCCTCCACTTT.

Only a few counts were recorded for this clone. The CDR3 DNA is TGTGCCAGCAGCCCCAATCGGGGCCCTAGCACAGATACGCAGTATTTT. It translates to CASSPNRGPSTDTQYF. V usage is TRBV28 and J usage is TRBJ2-3, with D tentatively TRBD1 or TRBD2 (5 bases each). The CDR3 loop spans 16 amino acids. Germline loops: CDR1 MDHEN, CDR2 SYDVKM. V was clipped by 6 bases and J by 0 bases, with 16 bases between them.

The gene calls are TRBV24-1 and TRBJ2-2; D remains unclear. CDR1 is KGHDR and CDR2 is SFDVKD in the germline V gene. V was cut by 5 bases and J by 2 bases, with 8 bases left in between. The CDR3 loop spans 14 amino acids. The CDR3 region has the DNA TGTGCCACCAGTGCCAGGCCCAACACCGGGGAGCTGTTTTTT. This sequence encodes CATSARPNTGELFF.